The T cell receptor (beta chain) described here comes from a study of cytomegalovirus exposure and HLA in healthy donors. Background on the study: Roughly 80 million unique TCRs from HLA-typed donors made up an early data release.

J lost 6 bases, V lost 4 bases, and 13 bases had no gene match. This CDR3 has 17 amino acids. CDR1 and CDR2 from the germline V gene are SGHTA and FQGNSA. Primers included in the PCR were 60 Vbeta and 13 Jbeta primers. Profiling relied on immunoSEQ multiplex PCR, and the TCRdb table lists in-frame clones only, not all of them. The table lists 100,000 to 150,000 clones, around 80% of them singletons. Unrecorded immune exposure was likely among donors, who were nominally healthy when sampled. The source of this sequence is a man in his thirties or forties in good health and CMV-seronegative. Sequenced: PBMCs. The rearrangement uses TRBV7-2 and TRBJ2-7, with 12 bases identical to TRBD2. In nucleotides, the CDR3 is TGTGCCAGCAGCTCGACTAGCGGGGGCCCTCCCTTTGTCGAGCAGTACTTC. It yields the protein CASSSTSGGPPFVEQYF.